This TCR beta chain originates from a study of blood T cell repertoires in COVID-19. Study at large: Whether acute or convalescent, the COVID-19 samples came from the United States, Italy and Spain. PBMCs, B-cell-depleted T cells, or T cells were the source of the cDNA or gDNA that made up the material.

CDR3 size: 14 residues. Trimming pared 4 bases from V and 0 bases from J, leaving 8 bases between. The germline CDR1 and CDR2 sequences are SGDLS and YYNGEE. Sequencing was performed with immunoSEQ multiplex PCR; in TCRdb, only in-frame clones are kept and a portion is missing. The profile shows about 160,000 clones, 85% of them singletons. Sequenced: peripheral blood. V gene TRBV9 combines with J gene TRBJ1-3; no clear D gene. The TCR originated in a human donor with acute or convalescent COVID-19. The donor label of this sample is uncertain. The CDR3, as DNA: TGTGCCAGCAGCCCCCAGGACTCTGGAAACACCATATATTTT. The encoded protein is CASSPQDSGNTIYF.